This T cell receptor (beta chain) stems from a study of PD-1 blockade in classical Hodgkin lymphoma. V shed 3 bases and J 3 bases; nucleotides not matched to a gene: 7. CDR3 length: 15 amino acids. Germline values: CDR1 SGDLS, CDR2 YYNGEE. The time point denotes: cycle 4 day 1 (C4D1), after about 6 weeks of nivolumab. Each patient experienced a relapse that followed autologous stem cell transplantation, and brentuximab vedotin exposure varied. Measured with immunoSEQ multiplex PCR; TCRdb has only the in-frame clones, and not every one. This sample has about 25,000 clones, with about 86% found just once. Whole-study findings and limits: Complete responders started with a diversity level that resembled newly diagnosed patients at baseline.

Worth noting for this clone: Antigen specificity is unknown.

The sample in question was peripheral blood mononuclear cells (PBMCs), obtained before the fourth cycle of nivolumab. The chain combines TRBV9 with TRBJ2-3, with 7 bases that match TRBD2. The TCR comes from a human donor with classical Hodgkin lymphoma. The CDR3 bases are TGTGCCAGCAGCGCCCTGACTAGCTATACAGATACGCAGTATTTT. Translated, it gives CASSALTSYTDTQYF.